These 17 T cell receptor beta chains share one sample of origin, sequenced in a study of regulatory T cells in long-lasting Graves disease. As for time point: newly diagnosed GD, antithyroid drugs for less than 3 months. From RNA extracted from PBMCs, the TCR library was made. TCR beta libraries were built with iRepertoire HTBI primers and Arm-PCR of CDR3 regions. MiXCR was run by TCRdb on the multiplex PCR reads, yielding one entry per CDR3 protein. The sample lists roughly 500,000 distinct CDR3 sequences, approximately 15% occurring once. The same sample was also studied in work on T cells in Graves' hyperthyroidism and ophthalmopathy.

The starting material was peripheral blood mononuclear cells (PBMCs), obtained at new diagnosis, from a patient treated with antithyroid drugs. Every receptor here comes from a man younger than 45 with Graves disease.

This clonotype was detected a few times. The V call is TRBV14, the J call TRBJ2-1; 9 nucleotides match TRBD2. With V trimmed by 4 bases and J by 7 bases, 5 bases remained unmatched. The CDR3 runs 14 residues. Germline V lookup: CDR1 SGHDN, CDR2 FVKESK. The chain's CDR3 is CASSLGTSWNEQFF. For the CDR3, the DNA is TGTGCCAGCAGCCTCGGGACTAGCTGGAATGAGCAGTTCTTC.

This chain joins TRBV20-1 and TRBJ2-1, with D possibly matching TRBD2 (5 bases). V was pared by 0 bases and J by 0 bases, with 9 bases between. From germline, CDR1 is DFQATT and CDR2 SNEGSKA (reference sequence). The CDR3 runs 15 residues. DNA for the CDR3: TGCAGTGCTAGAGAGTCGGGGAGCTCCTACAATGAGCAGTTCTTC. Translated, it gives CSARESGSSYNEQFF.

This clonotype was detected ten times or more. This chain joins TRBV28 and TRBJ2-7, with 11 bases identical to TRBD2. V gave up 7 bases and J gave up 1 base; unmatched junction bases: 3. CDR3 length: 14 amino acids. Germline V gene sequence: CDR1 MDHEN, CDR2 SYDVKM. For the CDR3, the DNA is TGTGCCAGCACCGGACTAGCGGGTTCCTACGAGCAGTACTTC. The encoded protein is CASTGLAGSYEQYF.

This clonotype was picked up a small number of times. The J gene is TRBJ2-1, the V gene TRBV9; no clear D. This CDR3 is 15 amino acids long. The germline CDR1 and CDR2 sequences are SGDLS and YYNGEE. V dropped 2 bases and J dropped 5 bases, with 14 bases sitting between them. As DNA, the CDR3 is TGTGCCAGCAGCGTTGCACCCACAAGGAACAATGAGCAGTTCTTC. Translated, it gives CASSVAPTRNNEQFF.

This clonotype was found many times. The chain uses TRBV29-1 and TRBJ1-1; 7 bases align to TRBD1. This CDR3 is built from 13 residues. Germline V gene sequence: CDR1 SQVTM, CDR2 ANQGSEA. With 3 bases clipped from V and 6 bases from J, the junction kept 7 bases outside the gene matches. The CDR3 bases are TGCAGCGTTGAGAAACAGGGGCTCTCTGAAGCTTTCTTT. Translation gives CSVEKQGLSEAFF.

This clonotype has at least ten counts. This chain joins TRBV20-1 and TRBJ2-3, with TRBD2 matching over 10 bases. Trimming took 3 bases from V and 2 from J; bases not matched to a gene: 5. The CDR3 totals 15 residues. Germline V lookup: CDR1 DFQATT, CDR2 SNEGSKA (reference sequence). In DNA, the CDR3 is TGCAGTGCTAGCCCTAGCGGGGGCACCACAGATACGCAGTATTTT. Its protein is CSASPSGGTTDTQYF.

A single count supports this clonotype. A much bigger clone sits one base away, suggesting this may be a read error. The chain links TRBV30 to TRBJ1-3; the D gene is possibly TRBD1 (5 bases). Trimming took 5 bases from V and 0 from J, leaving 14 bases between them. Germline V gene data show CDR1 as GTSNPN and CDR2 as SVGIG (reference sequence). This CDR3 has 15 residues. In nucleotides, the CDR3 is TGTGCCTGGGGTCATATGGGGACCTCTGGAAACACCATATATTTT. It translates to CAWGHMGTSGNTIYF.

The chain employs TRBV20-1 and TRBJ1-5; no definite D call. There are 14 residues in the CDR3. V lost 2 bases to trimming and J lost 3 bases, with 11 bases between them. Germline CDR1 DFQATT, CDR2 SNEGSKA (reference sequence). The CDR3, as DNA: TGCAGTGCTAGACTTGGCAGTTTCAATCAGCCCCAGCATTTT. Its translation: CSARLGSFNQPQHF.

This clonotype was observed at least ten times. The chain joins TRBV10-3 to TRBJ2-5, with a tentative D call TRBD2 (5 bases). CDR3 length: 14 amino acids. From germline, CDR1 is ENHRY and CDR2 SYGVKD. Trimming left V 5 bases short and J 3 bases short, with 13 bases between. CDR3 region: CAISQEAAEETQYF. Here the CDR3 DNA reads TGTGCCATCAGTCAGGAGGCGGCAGAAGAGACCCAGTACTTC.

Ten or more counts support this clonotype. The chain has TRBV15 and TRBJ1-1; D remains unclear. CDR3 length: 15 amino acids. The V gene lost 0 bases and the J gene lost 1 base, with 9 bases spanning the gap. Germline-derived CDR1 and CDR2 are LNHNV and YYDKDF (reference sequence). This CDR3 reads CATSRDQAANTEAFF. The CDR3 nucleotides read TGTGCCACCAGCAGAGATCAGGCAGCGAACACTGAAGCTTTCTTT.

This clonotype has at least ten counts. The CDR3 DNA reads as TGTGCCACCAGCAGTTGGACTAGCGGAAGCAGTAATACGCAGTATTTT. Its protein is CATSSWTSGSSNTQYF. This rearrangement joins TRBV15 to TRBJ2-3; 10 bases map to TRBD2. The CDR3 is 16 amino acids. The germline CDR1 and CDR2 sequences are LNHNV and YYDKDF (reference sequence). V shed 3 bases and J 7 bases; nucleotides not matched to a gene: 10. The variable domain in full, completed from reference TRBV15 and TRBJ2-3, reads DAMVIQNPRYQVTQFGKPVTLSCSQTLNHNVMYWYQQKSSQAPKLLFHYYDKDFNNEADTPDNFQSRRPNTSFCFLDIRSPGLGDTAMYLCATSSWTSGSSNTQYFGPGTRLTVL.

The sample holds a few counts of this clonotype. The V call is TRBV20-1, the J call TRBJ2-3, with D unclear. Germline-derived CDR1 and CDR2 are DFQATT and SNEGSKA (reference sequence). The ends were cut back, 1 base at V and 4 bases at J, with 9 bases in the middle. This CDR3 region has 13 residues. CDR3: CSARVALPDTQYF. The CDR3 bases are TGCAGTGCTAGAGTCGCGCTCCCAGATACGCAGTATTTT.

This clonotype appeared many times. V gene TRBV6-1 combines with J gene TRBJ2-1; TRBD2 matches at 8 bases. This CDR3 spans 15 amino acids. Germline V lookup: CDR1 MNHNS, CDR2 SASEGT. The V segment lost 8 bases and the J segment 3 bases; nucleotides outside the gene matches: 9. The CDR3 spells CASGMSGSLYNEQFF. CDR3 coding DNA: TGTGCCAGCGGTATGAGCGGGAGCCTCTACAATGAGCAGTTCTTC.

Regarding this clonotype: A far larger clone is only one base removed, so a read error is likely. This chain uses TRBV6-2 or TRBV6-3 with TRBJ2-1, with TRBD2 matching over 7 bases. There are 17 residues in the CDR3. The V gene's germline CDR1 is MNHEY and CDR2 SVGEGT. V was pared by 6 bases and J by 4 bases, with 15 bases of the junction left unmatched. The CDR3 DNA follows: TGTGCCAGCAGAGAAGGACCAGCGGGACGCCCTTACAATGAGCAGTTCTTC. Translating it yields CASREGPAGRPYNEQFF.

This clonotype has a count of ten or more. This chain uses TRBV7-8 with TRBJ1-6; D is undetermined. Germline V gene data show CDR1 as SGHVS and CDR2 as FQNEAQ. The V end was cut by 3 bases, the J end by 6 bases, with 18 bases between. The CDR3 contains 17 residues. The CDR3 is CASSLIGVGALNSPLHF. The CDR3 DNA sequence: TGTGCCAGCAGCTTGATCGGGGTCGGAGCACTTAATTCACCCCTCCACTTT.

The chain combines TRBV10-3 with TRBJ2-3; TRBD2 matches 10 bases. The ends lost 3 bases at V and 6 bases at J; junction bases unmatched: 3. This CDR3 has 14 residues. Per the germline V gene, CDR1 is ENHRY and CDR2 is SYGVKD. DNA for the CDR3: TGTGCCATCAGTGATCATAGCGGGGGGGATACGCAGTATTTT. It translates to CAISDHSGGDTQYF.

This clonotype has at least ten counts. The chain is built from TRBV7-9 and TRBJ2-5, with a tentative D call TRBD1 (6 bases). The ends were cut back, 0 bases at V and 1 base at J, with 9 bases in the middle. Germline values: CDR1 SEHNR, CDR2 FQNEAQ (reference sequence). This CDR3 contains 15 residues. The CDR3 loop is CASSLATGIQETQYF. The DNA of the CDR3 is TGTGCCAGCAGCTTAGCAACAGGGATCCAAGAGACCCAGTACTTC.